These 19 T cell receptor beta chains were all obtained from the same sample, sequenced in a study of blood T cell repertoires in COVID-19. Only in-frame clones appear in the TCRdb table, and some are missing; sequencing was by immunoSEQ multiplex PCR. The sample carries 320,000 or so clones, about 88% recorded once. Sample: PBMCs or T cells enriched from blood (not recorded which). Receptors were obtained from a woman aged 25 to 39 who had recovered from COVID-19.

Note on this clone: With a much larger clone just one base away, this may be a read error. The V and J genes are TRBV9 and TRBJ1-3; no definite D call. V dropped 1 base and J dropped 0 bases, with 5 bases sitting between them. The CDR3 runs 14 residues. CDR1 and CDR2 from the germline V gene are SGDLS and YYNGEE. CDR3 coding DNA: TGTGCCAGCAGCGTAAGAGTCTCTGGAAACACCATATATTTT. This sequence encodes CASSVRVSGNTIYF.

This clone was found a few times. The J gene is TRBJ1-1, the V gene TRBV6-6; 10 bases agree with TRBD1. Trimming cost V 5 bases and J 3 bases; bases outside gene matches: 9. Germline V CDR1 and CDR2: MNHNY, SVGAGI (reference sequence). The CDR3 contains 16 residues. DNA for the CDR3: TGTGCCAGCAGTCGAGGGACAGGGGTCGGGGACACTGAAGCTTTCTTT. This sequence encodes CASSRGTGVGDTEAFF.

The CDR3 sequence is CASSLAGQGAPTEAFF. CDR3 nucleotides: TGTGCCAGCAGCTTGGCCGGGCAGGGGGCGCCCACTGAAGCTTTCTTT. The gene calls are TRBV5-4 and TRBJ1-1; TRBD1 matches 8 bases. Trimming at V came to 0 bases and at J to 4 bases, leaving 8 bases not matched to a gene. The CDR3 is made up of 16 amino acids. CDR1 is SGHNT, CDR2 YYREEE, per germline (reference sequence).

Here the CDR3 reads CASSEPLRGKGEQYF. The CDR3 DNA sequence: TGCGCCAGCAGTGAGCCTCTCAGGGGGAAAGGGGAGCAGTACTTC. The chain carries TRBV10-1 and TRBJ2-7, with 7 bases identical to TRBD1. The trim removed 2 bases at V and 7 bases at J, leaving 11 bases unmatched. The CDR3 extends over 15 amino acids. From germline, CDR1 is WNHNN and CDR2 SYGVQD (reference sequence).

The chain uses TRBV24-1 and TRBJ1-6, with TRBD1 identical over 7 bases. Germline loops: CDR1 KGHDR, CDR2 SFDVKD. The CDR3 covers 14 residues. Trimming took 3 bases from V and 7 from J; bases not matched to a gene: 2. CDR3 region: CATSDGTANSPLHF. CDR3 nucleotides: TGTGCCACCAGTGATGGGACAGCCAATTCACCCCTCCACTTT.

The chain combines TRBV28 with TRBJ2-1, with 9 bases that match TRBD1. This CDR3 is built from 14 residues. V dropped 7 bases and J dropped 5; count of bases not matched to a gene: 6. CDR1 is MDHEN, CDR2 SYDVKM, per germline. The CDR3 sequence: CASIPRTGDNEQFF. The DNA for the CDR3 is TGTGCCAGCATCCCCCGGACAGGGGACAATGAGCAGTTCTTC.

Points on this clone: An end of the junction does not agree with germline; a read error may underlie this. This rearrangement joins TRBV13 to TRBJ1-5, with D perhaps matching TRBD1 (6 bases). Germline CDR1 is PRHDT and CDR2 is FYEKMQ (reference sequence). The CDR3 loop spans 16 amino acids. The CDR3 DNA reads as TGTGCCAGCAGCCTAGGAGCACAGGGCCGCAATCAGCCCCAGCATTTT. It yields the protein CASSLGAQGRNQPQHF.

This clone has a handful of counts. The V gene is TRBV30, the J gene TRBJ1-1; D perhaps matches TRBD1 (6 bases). This CDR3 has 13 residues. V lost 8 bases and J 0 bases, leaving 13 bases between the germline ends. Germline V CDR1 and CDR2: GTSNPN, SVGIG (reference sequence). The CDR3 DNA sequence: TGTGCCAAAACAGGGAATATGAACACTGAAGCTTTCTTT. Translation gives CAKTGNMNTEAFF.

This chain connects TRBV6-6 to TRBJ1-4; D is unresolved. The germline V gene encodes CDR1 MNHNY and CDR2 SVGAGI (reference sequence). CDR3 size: 16 residues. V was pared by 2 bases and J by 5 bases, with 15 bases between. Here the CDR3 DNA reads TGTGCCAGCAGTTACGAGTCGGCCCCCGGGAATGAAAAACTGTTTTTT. Protein: CASSYESAPGNEKLFF.

The V call is TRBV20-1, the J call TRBJ2-7; D perhaps matches TRBD1 (5 bases). This CDR3 is built from 13 residues. V was pared by 3 bases and J by 2 bases, with 11 bases between. Germline CDR1 reads DFQATT; CDR2 reads SNEGSKA (reference sequence). CDR3 in DNA: TGCAGTGCTAGTCAGGGCGCTGCCTACGAGCAGTACTTC. Protein sequence: CSASQGAAYEQYF.

The chain employs TRBV7-8 and TRBJ1-1; 10 bases match TRBD1. Unmatched junction bases numbered 15, after V lost 4 bases and J lost 4 bases. The CDR3 totals 18 residues. From germline, CDR1 is SGHVS and CDR2 FQNEAQ. CDR3 residues: CASSSNPGTGVGGTEAFF. The CDR3 bases are TGTGCCAGCAGCTCCAACCCCGGGACAGGGGTAGGTGGCACTGAAGCTTTCTTT.

The chain joins TRBV5-6 to TRBJ2-6; 10 bases agree with TRBD2. Germline CDR1 is SGHDT and CDR2 is YYEEEE. J gave up 0 bases and V 6 bases, and 6 bases lay outside the gene matches. The length of the CDR3 is 17 residues. The DNA for the CDR3 is TGTGCCAGCACCCTGACTAGCGGGCTCTCTGGGGCCAACGTCCTGACTTTC. Translating gives CASTLTSGLSGANVLTF.

The chain recombines TRBV28 with TRBJ1-5; D perhaps matches TRBD1 (6 bases). Trimming took 10 bases from V and 7 from J, leaving 26 bases between them. CDR1 and CDR2 (germline): MDHEN, SYDVKM. CDR3 size: 16 residues. DNA for the CDR3: TGTGCCATCTCTCTCAACGGCCCGGCAGGGGAGCAGCCCCAGCATTTT. Translated: CAISLNGPAGEQPQHF.

In the case of this clone: Other DNA sequences in the same sample also yield this CDR3. The chain couples TRBV11-2 to TRBJ2-3, with TRBD2 identical over 9 bases. The CDR3 totals 16 residues. The ends lost 0 bases at V and 1 base at J; junction bases unmatched: 2. CDR1 is SGHAT and CDR2 is FQNNGV in the germline V gene. CDR3 loop: CASSLDSGGGTDTQYF. Written as DNA, the CDR3 is TGTGCCAGCAGCTTAGATAGCGGGGGAGGCACAGATACGCAGTATTTT.

The rearrangement joins TRBV29-1 to TRBJ1-5, with a possible D match to TRBD1 (5 bases). Germline CDR1 is SQVTM and CDR2 is ANQGSEA. Trimming removed 6 bases from V and 0 bases from J, with 9 bases in between. This CDR3 spans 13 amino acids. The CDR3 nucleotides read TGCAGCGTACAGGAAAATAGCAATCAGCCCCAGCATTTT. Translated: CSVQENSNQPQHF.

J is TRBJ1-6 and V is TRBV18; TRBD1 might be the D (5 bases). V was cut by 4 bases and J by 10 bases, with 20 bases left in between. The CDR3 has 16 residues. Germline V CDR1 and CDR2: KGHSH, LQKENI. CDR3 nucleotides: TGTGCCAGCTCACAGGCGGAGCAGGGAGGCGGGTCACCCCTCCACTTT. This sequence encodes CASSQAEQGGGSPLHF.

The gene calls are TRBV5-1 and TRBJ2-5; D is ambiguous. Germline V gene sequence: CDR1 SGHRS, CDR2 YFSETQ. V shed 3 bases and J shed 1 base, with 13 bases lying between them. The CDR3 has 15 residues. This CDR3 is CASSSMWRSQETQYF. DNA of the CDR3: TGCGCCAGCAGCTCCATGTGGCGGAGCCAAGAGACCCAGTACTTC.

J is TRBJ2-7 and V is TRBV28; 7 bases map to TRBD1. CDR3 length: 15 amino acids. Per germline, CDR1 MDHEN and CDR2 SYDVKM. Trimming removed 5 bases from V and 6 bases from J; junction bases left unmatched: 13. In DNA form, the CDR3 reads TGTGCCAGCAGTAGCCCATGGACAGGCTATTTCGAGCAGTACTTC. This gives the protein CASSSPWTGYFEQYF.

V usage is TRBV27 and J usage is TRBJ2-7; 7 bases are shared with TRBD1. Germline CDR1 reads MNHEY; CDR2 reads SMNVEV (reference sequence). The CDR3 is 14 residues long. J was trimmed by 2 bases and V by 6 bases; bases with no gene match: 7. The CDR3: CASRRWDSTYEQYF. Written as DNA, the CDR3 is TGTGCCAGCAGGAGGTGGGACAGCACCTACGAGCAGTACTTC.